The clone carrying this T cell receptor beta chain was seen repeatedly, ten times or more. Germline V gene sequence: CDR1 SGHTA, CDR2 FQGNSA. The length of the CDR3 is 14 residues. V shed 3 bases and J 5 bases; nucleotides not matched to a gene: 5. The data were produced by immunoSEQ multiplex PCR, yet TCRdb's version contains in-frame clones alone and is incomplete. The sample carries hundreds of thousands of clones, around 86% recorded once. This sample was included in a study of blood T cell repertoires in COVID-19. Study summary: PBMCs, B-cell-depleted T cells, or T cells were the source of the cDNA or gDNA that made up the material.

Cohorts were based on clinical histories the participants reported. Cohort 3 recovered donors had two negative PCRs, clearance, or symptom resolution. The receptor comes from a man aged 35-49 years who had recovered from COVID-19. The specimen sequenced was PBMCs or T cells enriched from blood (not recorded which). The chain combines TRBV7-2 with TRBJ2-7, with 9 bases fitting TRBD1. The CDR3 sequence: CASSFSDRGHEQYF. The DNA for the CDR3 is TGTGCCAGCAGCTTTTCGGACAGGGGCCACGAGCAGTACTTC.